Here is one TCR beta chain with its context. As yet, its antigen is unknown. The data stem from a study of Ad26.COV2.S vaccination and SARS-CoV-2 variants. Study-wide context: Donor was assigned to the Ad26.COV2.S arm of trial COV1001. Study results and caveats: Analyses of TCR breadth and depth may have underestimated total T cell responses. Non-spike TCR breadth was similar in vaccine and placebo recipients.

Treatment reported: 19 received Ad26.COV2.S at low or high dose, single or two shots; about 5 received placebo; per-sample allocation not given. The investigators took samples on day 63 after the first vaccine or placebo injection. V was clipped by 4 bases and J by 4 bases, with 16 bases between them. The germline gives CDR1 LGHNA, CDR2 YSLEER. This CDR3 comprises 16 residues. Some clones are missing from TCRdb's copy, which holds only in-frame ones; the method was immunoSEQ multiplex PCR. The sample shows more than 300,000 clones, roughly 86% of them seen only once. The sequence was collected from a person aged 18-60 years who received the Ad26.COV2.S COVID-19 vaccine or a placebo. The chain employs TRBV4-3 and TRBJ2-2; a possible D gene is TRBD2 (6 bases). This specimen consisted of peripheral blood, obtained in a trial of Ad26.COV2.S vaccine versus placebo. DNA for the CDR3: TGCGCCAGCAGCCCGACGGCCCAGGGAGGCACCGGGGAGCTGTTTTTT. Its translation is CASSPTAQGGTGELFF.